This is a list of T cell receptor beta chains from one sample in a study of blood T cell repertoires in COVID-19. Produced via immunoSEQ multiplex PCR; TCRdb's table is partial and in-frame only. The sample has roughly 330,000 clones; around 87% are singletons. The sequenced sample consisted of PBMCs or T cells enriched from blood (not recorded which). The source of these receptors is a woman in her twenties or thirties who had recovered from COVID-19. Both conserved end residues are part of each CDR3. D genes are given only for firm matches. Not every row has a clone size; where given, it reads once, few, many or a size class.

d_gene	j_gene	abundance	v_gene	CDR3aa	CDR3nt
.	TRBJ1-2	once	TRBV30	CAWNVIGGYTF	TGTGCCTGGAACGTTATCGGGGGCTACACCTTC
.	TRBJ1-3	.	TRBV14	CASSSGIRRGSGNTIYF	TGTGCCAGCAGCAGTGGGATTAGAAGGGGCTCTGGAAACACCATATATTTT
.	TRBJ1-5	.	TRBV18	CASSPGGDSNQPQHF	TGTGCCAGCTCACCCGGAGGGGATAGCAATCAGCCCCAGCATTTT
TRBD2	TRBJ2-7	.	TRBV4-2	CASSEGLDLYEQYF	TGTGCCAGCAGCGAGGGACTAGATCTATACGAGCAGTACTTC
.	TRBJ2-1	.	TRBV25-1	CASSAGDSSYRSYNEQFF	TGTGCCAGCAGTGCTGGGGACTCCTCTTACCGCTCCTACAATGAGCAGTTCTTC
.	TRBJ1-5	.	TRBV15	CATSQDTNQNQPQHF	TGTGCCACCAGCCAGGACACTAACCAAAATCAGCCCCAGCATTTT
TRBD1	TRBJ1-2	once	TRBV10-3	CAISVAGTGGVYGYTF	TGTGCCATCAGTGTCGCAGGGACAGGGGGCGTCTATGGCTACACCTTC
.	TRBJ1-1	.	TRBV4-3	CASSPGRGFRNTEAFF	TGCGCCAGCAGCCCCGGGAGGGGGTTTAGGAACACTGAAGCTTTCTTT
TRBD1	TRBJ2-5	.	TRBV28	CASSTQTGGSETQYF	TGTGCCAGCAGTACCCAGACAGGGGGGTCCGAGACCCAGTACTTC
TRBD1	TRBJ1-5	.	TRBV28	CASGGQGRGQWPQHF	TGTGCCAGCGGGGGACAGGGTCGGGGGCAATGGCCCCAGCATTTT
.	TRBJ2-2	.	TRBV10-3	CAIRNPIAAGELFF	TGTGCCATCAGAAACCCCATAGCTGCCGGGGAGCTGTTTTTT
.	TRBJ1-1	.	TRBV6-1	CASSDLLRANTEAFF	TGTGCCAGCAGTGACCTGCTGCGGGCGAACACTGAAGCTTTCTTT
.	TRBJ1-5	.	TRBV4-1	CASSQRGRGDQPQHF	TGCGCCAGCAGCCAAAGAGGGAGGGGGGATCAGCCCCAGCATTTT
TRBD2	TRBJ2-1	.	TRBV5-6	CASSPGTSGGAFDEQFF	TGTGCCAGCAGCCCTGGGACTAGCGGGGGGGCCTTCGATGAGCAGTTCTTC
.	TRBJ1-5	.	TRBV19	CATKLDGSSNQPQHF	TGTGCCACCAAACTGGACGGGAGTAGCAATCAGCCCCAGCATTTT
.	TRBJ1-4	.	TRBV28	CASSLGGSHEKLFF	TGTGCCAGCAGTTTGGGCGGGTCGCATGAAAAACTGTTTTTT
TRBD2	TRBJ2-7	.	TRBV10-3	CATGGSAYEQYF	TGTGCCACCGGGGGGTCGGCCTACGAGCAGTACTTC
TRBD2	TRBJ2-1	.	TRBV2	CASRTGLADSYNEQFF	TGTGCCAGCAGGACGGGACTAGCGGACTCCTACAATGAGCAGTTCTTC
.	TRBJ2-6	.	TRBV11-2	CASSEGGPHLSGANVLTF	TGTGCCAGCAGCGAGGGAGGTCCCCACCTCTCTGGGGCCAACGTCCTGACTTTC
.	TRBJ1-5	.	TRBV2	CASSPRRGSSNQPQHF	TGTGCCAGCAGTCCCCGCCGGGGGTCGAGCAATCAGCCCCAGCATTTT
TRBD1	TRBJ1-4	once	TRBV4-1	CASSQPGQGAANEKLFF	TGCGCCAGCAGCCAACCGGGACAGGGGGCTGCTAATGAAAAACTGTTTTTT
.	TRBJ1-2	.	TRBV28	CATLRGYGYTF	TGTGCCACCCTTCGAGGCTATGGCTACACCTTC
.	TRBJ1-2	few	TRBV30	CAWSPDSNYGYTF	TGTGCCTGGAGTCCGGACAGTAACTATGGCTACACCTTC
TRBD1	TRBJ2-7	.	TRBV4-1	CASSHAHRDRAEQYF	TGCGCCAGCAGCCATGCCCACCGGGACAGAGCTGAGCAGTACTTC
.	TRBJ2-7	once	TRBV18	CASSPPLRGIHEQYF	TGTGCCAGCTCACCACCGCTCAGGGGAATACACGAGCAGTACTTC
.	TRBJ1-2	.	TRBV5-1	CASSQDIYYGYTF	TGCGCCAGCAGCCAGGACATTTACTATGGCTACACCTTC
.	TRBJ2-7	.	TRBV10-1	CASSDLSLSSYEQYF	TGCGCCAGCAGTGATTTGTCGCTGAGCTCCTACGAGCAGTACTTC
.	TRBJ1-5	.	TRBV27	CASSPRPQEPQHF	TGTGCCAGCAGTCCCCGCCCCCAGGAGCCCCAGCATTTT
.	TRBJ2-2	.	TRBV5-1	CASSLGTPNTGELFF	TGCGCCAGCAGCCTTGGGACTCCGAACACCGGGGAGCTGTTTTTT
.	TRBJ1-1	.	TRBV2	CASGVGEGTEAFF	TGTGCCAGCGGTGTCGGGGAAGGCACTGAAGCTTTCTTT
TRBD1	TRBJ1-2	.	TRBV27	CASSAGTGGSGYTF	TGTGCCAGCAGTGCCGGGACAGGGGGCTCTGGCTACACCTTC
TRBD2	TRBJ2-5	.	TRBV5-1	CASSLGTSGGSYQETQYF	TGCGCCAGCAGCTTGGGGACTAGCGGGGGGTCGTACCAAGAGACCCAGTACTTC
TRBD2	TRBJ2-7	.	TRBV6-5	CASRFSGESSYEQYF	TGTGCCAGCAGATTTAGCGGGGAAAGCTCCTACGAGCAGTACTTC
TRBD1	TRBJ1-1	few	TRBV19	CASSDRGRGPFTEAFF	TGTGCCAGTAGTGACAGGGGAAGAGGACCTTTCACTGAAGCTTTCTTT
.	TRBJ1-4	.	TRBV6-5	CASRAGSVDEKLFF	TGTGCCAGCAGGGCTGGCAGTGTTGATGAAAAACTGTTTTTT
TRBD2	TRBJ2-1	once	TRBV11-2	CASSLDPPSSGGASYNEQFF	TGTGCCAGCAGCTTAGATCCCCCCTCTAGCGGGGGGGCCTCCTACAATGAGCAGTTCTTC
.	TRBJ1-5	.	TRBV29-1	CSAMLGDRSNQPQHF	TGCAGCGCCATGCTGGGCGACAGGAGCAATCAGCCCCAGCATTTT
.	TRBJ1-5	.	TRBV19	CASSIWPFRQDQPQHF	TGTGCCAGTAGTATATGGCCTTTCCGTCAGGATCAGCCCCAGCATTTT
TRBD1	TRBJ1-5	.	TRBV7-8	CASSFIDQGQGYNQPQHF	TGTGCCAGCAGCTTCATAGATCAGGGACAGGGTTACAATCAGCCCCAGCATTTT
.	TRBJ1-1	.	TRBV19	CASSIDRWGAEAFF	TGTGCCAGTAGTATAGATCGGTGGGGAGCTGAAGCTTTCTTT
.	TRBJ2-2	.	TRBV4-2	CASSQVTGETGELFF	TGTGCCAGCAGCCAAGTAACAGGCGAAACCGGGGAGCTGTTTTTT
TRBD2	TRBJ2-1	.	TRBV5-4	CASSPGLAGYNEQFF	TGTGCCAGCAGCCCAGGACTAGCGGGGTACAATGAGCAGTTCTTC
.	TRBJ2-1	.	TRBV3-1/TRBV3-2	CASSSQAGTPRYNEQFF	TGTGCCAGCAGCTCTCAGGCGGGGACCCCTAGGTACAATGAGCAGTTCTTC
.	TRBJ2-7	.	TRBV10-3	CAISEGQSYEQYF	TGTGCCATCAGTGAGGGACAGTCCTACGAGCAGTACTTC